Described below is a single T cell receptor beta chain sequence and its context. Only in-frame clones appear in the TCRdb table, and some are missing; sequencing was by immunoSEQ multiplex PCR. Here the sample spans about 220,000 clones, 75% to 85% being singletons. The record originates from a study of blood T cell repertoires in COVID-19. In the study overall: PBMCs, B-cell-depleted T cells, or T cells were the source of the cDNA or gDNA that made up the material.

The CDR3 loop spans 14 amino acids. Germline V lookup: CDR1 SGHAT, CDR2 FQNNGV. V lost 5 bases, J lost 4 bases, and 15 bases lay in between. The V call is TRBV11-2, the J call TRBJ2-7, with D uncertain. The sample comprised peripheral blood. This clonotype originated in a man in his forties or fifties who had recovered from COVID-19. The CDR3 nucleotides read TGTGCCAGCAGCGCAGGCAGGTTGCCATACGAGCAGTACTTC. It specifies CASSAGRLPYEQYF.